This note documents a single T cell receptor beta chain sequence. Its antigen is not identified. Unique molecular identifiers were carried by the TCR beta cDNA libraries. Researchers reported roughly 510,000 cDNA molecules coming from around 1 to 10 million T cells. TCRdb re-analysed the PCR reads in MiXCR, keeping a single row per CDR3 protein. The sample includes roughly 800,000 distinct CDR3 sequences, 46% of them seen just once. The data were taken from a study of post-analysis software for immune sequencing data. Study-level background: Some patients lacked subtype; others had relapsing-remitting, secondary progressive or progressive-relapsing disease.

Study results and limitations: Elevated frequency relative to controls characterized 4 or 5 TRBV segments in patients, TRBV5-6, TRBV5-1 and TRBV20-1 among them. For normalized Chao1 diversity, multiple sclerosis patients scored significantly lower than controls did.

Trimming removed 1 base at V and 3 bases at J, with 16 bases between. The CDR3 length is 16 residues. In germline, CDR1 is SGHAT, CDR2 FQNNGV. The V call is TRBV11-2, the J call TRBJ2-7; maybe TRBD2 (5 bases). The sequenced material came from blood. The clonotype originates from a girl aged 5 to 17 with multiple sclerosis. The CDR3 here is CASSLAGGGPYYEQYF. CDR3 DNA: TGTGCCAGCAGCTTAGCTGGCGGAGGTCCCTACTACGAGCAGTACTTC.